Listed below are T cell receptor beta chains from one sample, sequenced in a study of CD8+ T cells in alopecia areata. TCRdb keeps only in-frame clones here, not all; method: immunoSEQ multiplex PCR. The table shows under 110,000 clones, with about three fifths occurring only once. The sequencing here drew on CD8+ T cells sorted from blood, taken at roughly week 55, from a patient treated with tofacitinib. The receptor set was obtained from a human donor with alopecia areata. CDR3s include the opening cysteine and the closing phenylalanine or tryptophan. The D gene is left open where the match is weak. Clone size is given for some rows only: seen once, a few or many times, or a class if the clone is expanded.

v_gene,abundance,j_gene,d_gene,CDR3aa,CDR3nt
TRBV12-5,.,TRBJ1-5,.,CASGSGTQHF,TGTGCTAGTGGTTCGGGGACCCAGCATTTT
TRBV9,.,TRBJ1-1,.,CASRAENTEAFF,TGTGCCAGCAGGGCAGAGAACACTGAAGCTTTCTTT
TRBV7-9,.,TRBJ1-1,.,CASSLTQNTEAFF,TGTGCCAGCAGCCTGACACAGAACACTGAAGCTTTCTTT
TRBV27,.,TRBJ2-7,TRBD2,CASSLTGGGARYEQYF,TGTGCCAGCAGTTTAACCGGCGGGGGGGCCCGGTACGAGCAGTACTTC
TRBV29-1,.,TRBJ1-5,.,CSVGSGSSNQPQHF,TGCAGCGTTGGCTCAGGTAGTAGCAATCAGCCCCAGCATTTT
TRBV19,.,TRBJ1-3,.,CASSNAETGNTIYF,TGTGCCAGTAGTAATGCTGAAACTGGAAACACCATATATTTT
TRBV6-5,.,TRBJ2-3,.,CASRFGDTQYF,TGTGCCAGCAGGTTTGGGGATACGCAGTATTTT
TRBV30,.,TRBJ1-5,TRBD1,CAWNNRGLQPQHF,TGTGCCTGGAATAACAGGGGACTTCAGCCCCAGCATTTT
TRBV7-9,once,TRBJ1-1,.,CASSLVLGGRTEAFF,TGTGCCAGCAGCTTAGTCTTGGGAGGGAGAACTGAAGCTTTCTTT
TRBV29-1,few,TRBJ2-7,.,CSVEGVPSYEQYF,TGCAGCGTTGAGGGGGTCCCATCCTACGAGCAGTACTTC
TRBV19,.,TRBJ1-5,.,CASSLWGVSNQPQHF,TGTGCCAGTAGTCTGTGGGGAGTTAGCAATCAGCCCCAGCATTTT
TRBV7-2,.,TRBJ1-1,.,CASSLVPGNTEAFF,TGTGCCAGCAGCTTAGTGCCTGGGAACACTGAAGCTTTCTTT
TRBV6-1,.,TRBJ1-5,.,CASSGTLNGNQPQHF,TGTGCCAGCAGTGGAACTTTGAATGGCAATCAGCCCCAGCATTTT
TRBV7-9,.,TRBJ1-1,.,CASSQGNTEAFF,TGTGCCAGTTCACAGGGGAACACTGAAGCTTTCTTT
TRBV19,few,TRBJ2-2,.,CASTVGGAGELFF,TGTGCCAGTACCGTCGGAGGGGCCGGGGAGCTGTTTTTT
TRBV7-9,.,TRBJ1-1,.,CASSFPGRLGTEAFF,TGTGCCAGCAGCTTTCCAGGGCGGTTGGGCACTGAAGCTTTCTTT
TRBV29-1,few,TRBJ2-1,TRBD2,CSVDGQRTSYNEQFF,TGCAGCGTTGACGGACAACGGACTAGCTACAATGAGCAGTTCTTC
TRBV5-1,.,TRBJ2-3,TRBD2,CASSSQWTSGGKGDTQYF,TGCGCCAGCAGCAGCCAATGGACTAGCGGTGGAAAGGGGGATACGCAGTATTTT
TRBV9,.,TRBJ2-7,TRBD2,CASSVDSGEVREQYF,TGTGCCAGCAGCGTAGATAGCGGGGAAGTGCGCGAGCAGTACTTC
TRBV19,.,TRBJ2-6,.,CASSAGANVLTF,TGTGCCAGTAGCGCTGGGGCCAACGTCCTGACTTTC
TRBV4-1,.,TRBJ2-1,TRBD2,CASSQDSGGGLTYNEQFF,TGCGCCAGCAGCCAAGATTCAGGCGGGGGGTTGACCTACAATGAGCAGTTCTTC
TRBV9,.,TRBJ2-2,TRBD1,CASSVGTGVGELFF,TGTGCCAGCAGCGTCGGGACAGGGGTCGGGGAGCTGTTTTTT
TRBV30,.,TRBJ2-2,TRBD2,CASSGGMNTGELFF,TGTGCCTCAAGCGGGGGAATGAACACCGGGGAGCTGTTTTTT
TRBV10-2,few,TRBJ2-5,.,CASSPRAWRGETQYF,TGCGCCAGCAGTCCCCGGGCCTGGCGGGGAGAGACCCAGTACTTC
TRBV5-1,.,TRBJ2-1,TRBD2,CASSLASGGLYNEQFF,TGCGCCAGCTCACTTGCTAGCGGGGGACTCTACAATGAGCAGTTCTTC
TRBV7-9,.,TRBJ1-1,.,CASSSYYFVVNTEAFF,TGTGCCAGCAGCTCCTATTATTTTGTTGTGAACACTGAAGCTTTCTTT
TRBV25-1,.,TRBJ1-1,.,CASSESWQVRPFF,TGTGCCAGCAGTGAATCTTGGCAGGTTCGACCTTTCTTT
TRBV19,.,TRBJ1-1,.,CASSPLNTEAFF,TGTGCCAGTAGCCCCTTGAACACTGAAGCTTTCTTT
TRBV11-2,.,TRBJ2-7,.,CASSLDGPREQYF,TGTGCCAGCAGCTTAGATGGGCCCCGGGAGCAGTACTTC
TRBV12-5,.,TRBJ1-1,.,CASGFPNTEAFF,TGTGCTAGTGGTTTTCCGAACACTGAAGCTTTCTTT
TRBV5-6,.,TRBJ2-7,.,CASSSGTDYEQYF,TGTGCCAGCAGCTCGGGTACCGACTACGAGCAGTACTTC
TRBV11-2,.,TRBJ1-2,TRBD1,CASSRRDTQGGGYTF,TGTGCCAGCAGCCGCCGGGACACTCAGGGGGGTGGCTACACCTTC
TRBV12-5,few,TRBJ1-3,.,CASGPGNTIYF,TGTGCTAGTGGTCCCGGAAACACCATATATTTT
TRBV30,few,TRBJ1-5,.,CAWSVGGNQPQHF,TGTGCCTGGAGTGTCGGGGGCAATCAGCCCCAGCATTTT
TRBV7-9,.,TRBJ1-2,.,CASSSLDSPYGYTF,TGTGCCAGCAGCTCCCTAGACAGCCCCTATGGCTACACCTTC
TRBV27,.,TRBJ2-1,.,CASSPQGPLTNEQFF,TGTGCCAGCAGTCCACAGGGTCCTCTGACCAATGAGCAGTTCTTC
TRBV2,.,TRBJ2-4,TRBD1,CASRAGTGKAIQYF,TGTGCCAGCAGGGCCGGGACAGGGAAGGCCATTCAGTACTTC
TRBV4-1,.,TRBJ2-2,.,CASSQVFPNTGELFF,TGCGCCAGCAGCCAAGTTTTCCCGAACACCGGGGAGCTGTTTTTT
TRBV29-1,.,TRBJ1-1,TRBD1,CSDMTGMNTEAFF,TGCAGCGACATGACAGGGATGAACACTGAAGCTTTCTTT
TRBV6-6,few,TRBJ2-2,TRBD1,CASRTRDRDTGELFF,TGTGCCAGCAGAACCCGGGACAGAGACACCGGGGAGCTGTTTTTT
TRBV27,.,TRBJ2-3,TRBD1,CASSPGTALPDTQYF,TGTGCCAGCAGCCCCGGGACAGCGCTGCCAGATACGCAGTATTTT
TRBV19,.,TRBJ2-7,TRBD1,CASSEGWPAGTGYEQYF,TGTGCCAGTAGTGAAGGGTGGCCAGCCGGGACAGGGTACGAGCAGTACTTC
TRBV5-6,.,TRBJ2-5,TRBD2,CASSLLRGLAGAPQETQYF,TGTGCCAGCAGCTTGCTTCGAGGACTAGCGGGGGCACCCCAAGAGACCCAGTACTTC
TRBV7-8,many,TRBJ2-7,TRBD1,CASSGPRDRVDEQYF,TGTGCCAGCAGCGGCCCCCGGGACAGGGTCGACGAGCAGTACTTC
TRBV2,.,TRBJ2-5,.,CASRPSRQFVETQYF,TGTGCCAGCAGACCCTCCCGACAGTTCGTGGAGACCCAGTACTTC
TRBV6-1,.,TRBJ1-2,.,CASSELGVAGYTF,TGTGCCAGCAGTGAATTGGGGGTCGCGGGCTACACCTTC